This T cell receptor beta chain emerged from a study of blood T cell repertoires in COVID-19 (dated by TCRdb to the early 2020s). About the investigation overall: Samples from collaborators originated in the United States, Italy and Spain and spanned both the acute and convalescent phases of COVID-19. The samples were drawn from two sources: the first 160 participants of the ongoing ImmuneRACE study, and 950 to 1,500 subjects contributed by 6 global collaborators. A freely available public database, intended as a resource for researchers studying the immune response to SARS-CoV-2, is where the repertoires were released. Where HLA class I and class II types were available, the types were taken from metadata supplied by the sample provider, not from assay-based typing. The sample metadata nearly always contained a de-identified subject ID, COVID-19 status, age in years and sex. The prospective study material was composed of cDNA or gDNA derived from T cells, B-cell-depleted T cells, or PBMCs. Subjects who had been exposed to COVID-19, were actively infected with it, or had recovered from it provided the deeply sampled blood TCRbeta repertoires that made up the dataset. On the study overall, not on this receptor specifically: How much clinical and demographic metadata was included differed by source and by participant, and the metadata was provided uncurated.

The immunoSEQ Assay, a bias-controlled multiplex PCR, was used to amplify TCRbeta CDR3 regions from genomic DNA. Regarding the original processing steps: The number of nucleated cells in each sample was estimated from the amplification of reference gene primers within the assay. To quantify the absolute abundance of each unique TCRbeta CDR3 rearrangement, sequence reads were collapsed and filtered. For each sample, productive Simpson clonality was calculated as the square root of Simpson's diversity index over productive rearrangements. The source is immuneACCESS, and TCRdb retained only in-frame sequences with V and J called. Part of the clones is not carried over; for the studies checked, unresolved V genes explain less than half of this, and the remainder is unexplained. Clone size and V and J calls were adopted from that table, with D and trimming inferred from the DNA. Present in this sample are over 250,000 clones, 88% of which were seen just once. In total, the top ten clones hold 1% of the sample.

As regards this clone: No cognate antigen has been identified for it. Base qualities were left out, and no much larger clone turns up one base away. The sample holds other DNA sequences that translate to the same CDR3.

Participants in the prospective study were aged about 18 to 95 years, lived in over 20 United States geographic areas, and enrolled through a virtual design. In the prospective study, cohorts were assigned on the basis of participant-reported clinical history obtained from a screening survey and a study questionnaire. Recovered participants in ImmuneRACE Cohort 3 were defined as having two consecutive negative NP/OP PCR tests, clearance from a healthcare professional, or resolution of symptoms. Mobile phlebotomists in the prospective study collected whole blood, serum and a nasopharyngeal or oropharyngeal swab from every participant. Additional blood draws and questionnaires over an approximately two-month period could optionally be provided by prospective study participants. Prospective study blood samples were shipped either frozen or at room temperature before DNA extraction. The germline V gene sets CDR1 to SGDLS and CDR2 to YYNGEE. The CDR3 has 15 amino acids, counting the end cysteine and phenylalanine. The entry retains the CDR3 DNA only, 45 bases that are in frame from base 1. V was cut back by 2 bases and J by 0 bases, leaving a gap of 8 bases between them.

The sample consisted of PBMCs or T cells enriched from blood (not recorded which). The origin of this receptor is a young woman who had recovered from COVID-19. The sequence links TRBV9 to TRBJ2-2; TRBD1 is possibly the D segment (6 matching bases). The CDR3 corresponds to CASSVTGANTGELFF. The DNA sequence is given as TGTGCCAGCAGCGTGACAGGCGCGAACACCGGGGAGCTGTTTTTT.